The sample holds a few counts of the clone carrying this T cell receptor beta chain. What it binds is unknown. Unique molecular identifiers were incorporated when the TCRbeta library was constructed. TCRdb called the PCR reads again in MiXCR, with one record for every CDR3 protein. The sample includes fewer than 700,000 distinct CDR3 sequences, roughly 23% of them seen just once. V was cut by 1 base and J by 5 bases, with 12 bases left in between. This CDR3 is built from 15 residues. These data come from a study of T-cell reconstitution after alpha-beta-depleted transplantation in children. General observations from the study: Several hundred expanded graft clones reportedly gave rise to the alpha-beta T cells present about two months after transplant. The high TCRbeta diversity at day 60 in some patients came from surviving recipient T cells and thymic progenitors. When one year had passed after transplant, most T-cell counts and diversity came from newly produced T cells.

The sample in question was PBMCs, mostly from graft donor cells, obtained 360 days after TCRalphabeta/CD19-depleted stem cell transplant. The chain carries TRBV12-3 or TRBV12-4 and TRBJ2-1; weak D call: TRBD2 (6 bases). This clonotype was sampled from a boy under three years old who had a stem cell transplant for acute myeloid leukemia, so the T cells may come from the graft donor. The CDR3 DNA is TGTGCCAGCAGTTTAGATCGGGGGTGGGACAATGAGCAGTTCTTC. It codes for CASSLDRGWDNEQFF.